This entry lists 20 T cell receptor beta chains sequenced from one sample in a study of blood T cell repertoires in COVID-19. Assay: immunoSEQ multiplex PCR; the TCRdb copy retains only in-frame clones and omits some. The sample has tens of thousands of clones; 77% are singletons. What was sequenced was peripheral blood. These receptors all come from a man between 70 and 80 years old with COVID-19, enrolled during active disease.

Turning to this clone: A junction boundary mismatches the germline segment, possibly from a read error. CDR3 sequence: CASSVTGGQGEKLFF. CDR3 DNA sequence: TGTGCCAGCAGCGTAACAGGGGGCCAGGGTGAAAAACTGTTTTTT. This chain joins TRBV7-3 and TRBJ1-4; 9 nucleotides line up with TRBD1. This CDR3 spans 15 amino acids. CDR1 SGHTA and CDR2 FQGTGA come from the germline V gene.

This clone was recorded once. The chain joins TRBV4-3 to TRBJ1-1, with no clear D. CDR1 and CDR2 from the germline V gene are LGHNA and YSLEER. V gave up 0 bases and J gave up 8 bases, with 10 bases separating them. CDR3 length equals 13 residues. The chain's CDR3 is CASSQDRGEEAFF. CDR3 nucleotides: TGCGCCAGCAGCCAAGATCGGGGAGAGGAAGCTTTCTTT.

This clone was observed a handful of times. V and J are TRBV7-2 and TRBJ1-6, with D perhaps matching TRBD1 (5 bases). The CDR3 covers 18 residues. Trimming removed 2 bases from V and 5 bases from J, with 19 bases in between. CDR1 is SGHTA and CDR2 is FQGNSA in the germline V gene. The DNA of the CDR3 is TGTGCCAGCAGCTTAAACCTCCGCCAAGACAGTAATAATTCACCCCTCCACTTT. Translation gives CASSLNLRQDSNNSPLHF.

As DNA, the CDR3 is TGTGCCAGCAGCCGTACGCCGGACAGGAACTATGGCTACACCTTC. Translation: CASSRTPDRNYGYTF. This chain links TRBV6-2 or TRBV6-3 with TRBJ1-2; 7 bases map to TRBD1. The CDR3 has 15 residues. The junction had 9 bases not matched to a gene; V was cut back by 6 bases and J by 2 bases. Germline V CDR1 and CDR2: MNHEY, SVGEGT.

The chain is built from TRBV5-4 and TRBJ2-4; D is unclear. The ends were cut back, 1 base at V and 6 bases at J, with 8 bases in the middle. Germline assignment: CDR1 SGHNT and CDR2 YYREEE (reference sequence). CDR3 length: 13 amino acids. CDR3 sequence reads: CASSLWAVNIQYF. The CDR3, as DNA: TGTGCCAGCAGCTTGTGGGCTGTAAACATTCAGTACTTC.

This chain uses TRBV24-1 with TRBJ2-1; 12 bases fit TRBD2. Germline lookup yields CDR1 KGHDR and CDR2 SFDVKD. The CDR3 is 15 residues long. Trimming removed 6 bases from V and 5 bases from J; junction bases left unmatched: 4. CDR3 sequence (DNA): TGTGCCACCAGTCTAGCGGGAGGGCCCCACAATGAGCAGTTCTTC. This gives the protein CATSLAGGPHNEQFF.

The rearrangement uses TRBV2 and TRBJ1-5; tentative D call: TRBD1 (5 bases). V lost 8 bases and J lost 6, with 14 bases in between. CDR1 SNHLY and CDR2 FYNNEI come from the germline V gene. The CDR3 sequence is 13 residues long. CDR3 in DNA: TGTGCCAGCGGACGGGGGGGAGGTCAGCCCCAGCATTTT. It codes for CASGRGGGQPQHF.

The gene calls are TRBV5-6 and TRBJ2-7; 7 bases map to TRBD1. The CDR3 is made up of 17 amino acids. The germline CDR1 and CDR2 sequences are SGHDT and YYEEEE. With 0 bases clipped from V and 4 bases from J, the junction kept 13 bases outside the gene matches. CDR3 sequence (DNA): TGTGCCAGCAGCTTGGAGGGGACAGACCCCTTTTGGTACGAGCAGTACTTC. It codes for CASSLEGTDPFWYEQYF.

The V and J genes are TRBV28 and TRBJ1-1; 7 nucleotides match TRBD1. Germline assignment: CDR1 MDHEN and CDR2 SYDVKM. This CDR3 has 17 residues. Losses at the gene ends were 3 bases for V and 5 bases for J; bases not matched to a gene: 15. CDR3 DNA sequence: TGTGCCAGCAGTTTGTCGTTACCTGGACAGGAATTTACTGAAGCTTTCTTT. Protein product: CASSLSLPGQEFTEAFF.

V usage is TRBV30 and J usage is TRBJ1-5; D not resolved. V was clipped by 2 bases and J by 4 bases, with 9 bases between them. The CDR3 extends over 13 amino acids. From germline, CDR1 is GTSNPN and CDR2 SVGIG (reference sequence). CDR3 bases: TGTGCCTGGAGTACGGGAATAAATCAGCCCCAGCATTTT. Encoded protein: CAWSTGINQPQHF.

This CDR3 is CASSGGNSYNEQFF. For the CDR3, the DNA is TGTGCCAGCAGCGGCGGGAACTCCTACAATGAGCAGTTCTTC. V usage is TRBV9 and J usage is TRBJ2-1; possibly TRBD2 for D (6 bases). The CDR3 contains 14 residues. The V end was cut by 3 bases, the J end by 0 bases, with 7 bases between. From germline, CDR1 is SGDLS and CDR2 YYNGEE.

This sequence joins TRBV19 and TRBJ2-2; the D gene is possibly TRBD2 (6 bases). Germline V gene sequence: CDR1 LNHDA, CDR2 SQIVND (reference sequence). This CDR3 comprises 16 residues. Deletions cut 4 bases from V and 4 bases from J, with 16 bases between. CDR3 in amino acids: CASSRFGGIATGELFF. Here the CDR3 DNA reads TGTGCCAGTAGTAGATTCGGCGGGATCGCCACCGGGGAGCTGTTTTTT.

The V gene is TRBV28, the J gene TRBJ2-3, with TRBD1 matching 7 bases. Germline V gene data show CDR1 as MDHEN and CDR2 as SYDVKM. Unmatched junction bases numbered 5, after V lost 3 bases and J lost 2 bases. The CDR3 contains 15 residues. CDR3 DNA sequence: TGTGCCAGCAGTTTCCCGACAGGGAACACAGATACGCAGTATTTT. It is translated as CASSFPTGNTDTQYF.

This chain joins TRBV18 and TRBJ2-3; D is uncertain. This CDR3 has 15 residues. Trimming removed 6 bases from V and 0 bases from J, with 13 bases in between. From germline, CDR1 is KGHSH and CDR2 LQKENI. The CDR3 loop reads CASSPSIPSTDTQYF. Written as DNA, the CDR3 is TGTGCCAGCTCGCCTTCTATACCTAGCACAGATACGCAGTATTTT. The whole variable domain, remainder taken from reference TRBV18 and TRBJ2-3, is NAGVMQNPRHLVRRRGQEARLRCSPMKGHSHVYWYRQLPEEGLKFMVYLQKENIIDESGMPKERFSAEFPKEGPSILRIQQVVRGDSAAYFCASSPSIPSTDTQYFGPGTRLTVL.

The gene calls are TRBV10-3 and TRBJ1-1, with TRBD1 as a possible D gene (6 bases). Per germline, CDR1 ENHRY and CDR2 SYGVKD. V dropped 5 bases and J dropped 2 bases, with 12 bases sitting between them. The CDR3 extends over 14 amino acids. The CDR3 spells CAISKSDSNTEAFF. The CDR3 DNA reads TGTGCCATCAGTAAATCGGACAGCAACACTGAAGCTTTCTTT.

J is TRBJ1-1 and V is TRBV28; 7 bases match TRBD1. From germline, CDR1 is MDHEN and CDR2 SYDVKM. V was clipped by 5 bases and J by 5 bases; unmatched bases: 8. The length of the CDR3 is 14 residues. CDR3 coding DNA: TGTGCCAGCAGTCTGACAGGGAGGACTACTGAAGCTTTCTTT. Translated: CASSLTGRTTEAFF.

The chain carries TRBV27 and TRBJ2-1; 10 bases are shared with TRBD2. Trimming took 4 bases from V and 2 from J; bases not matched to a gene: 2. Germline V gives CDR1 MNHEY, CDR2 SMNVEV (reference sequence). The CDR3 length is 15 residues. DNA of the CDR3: TGTGCCAGCAGTTCCCTAGCGGGAGCCTACAATGAGCAGTTCTTC. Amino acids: CASSSLAGAYNEQFF.

CDR3 DNA: TGTGCCAGTAGTATTGCGTGGACAGGGGGTGAAAAACTGTTTTTT. Its protein product is CASSIAWTGGEKLFF. The rearrangement uses TRBV19 and TRBJ1-4, with 10 bases identical to TRBD1. Germline assignment: CDR1 LNHDA and CDR2 SQIVND (reference sequence). This CDR3 comprises 15 residues. The V segment lost 3 bases and the J segment 7 bases; nucleotides outside the gene matches: 5.

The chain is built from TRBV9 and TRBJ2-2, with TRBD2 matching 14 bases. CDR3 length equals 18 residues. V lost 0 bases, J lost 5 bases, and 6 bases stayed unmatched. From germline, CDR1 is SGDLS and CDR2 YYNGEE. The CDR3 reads CASSVGLAGGPVTGELFF. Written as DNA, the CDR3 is TGTGCCAGCAGCGTAGGACTAGCGGGAGGGCCGGTTACCGGGGAGCTGTTTTTT.

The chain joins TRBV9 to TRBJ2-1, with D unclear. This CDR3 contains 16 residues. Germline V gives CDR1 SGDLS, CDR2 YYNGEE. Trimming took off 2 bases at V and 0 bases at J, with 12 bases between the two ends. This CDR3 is CASSVSESGSYNEQFF. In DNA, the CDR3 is TGTGCCAGCAGCGTTAGTGAATCCGGCTCCTACAATGAGCAGTTCTTC.